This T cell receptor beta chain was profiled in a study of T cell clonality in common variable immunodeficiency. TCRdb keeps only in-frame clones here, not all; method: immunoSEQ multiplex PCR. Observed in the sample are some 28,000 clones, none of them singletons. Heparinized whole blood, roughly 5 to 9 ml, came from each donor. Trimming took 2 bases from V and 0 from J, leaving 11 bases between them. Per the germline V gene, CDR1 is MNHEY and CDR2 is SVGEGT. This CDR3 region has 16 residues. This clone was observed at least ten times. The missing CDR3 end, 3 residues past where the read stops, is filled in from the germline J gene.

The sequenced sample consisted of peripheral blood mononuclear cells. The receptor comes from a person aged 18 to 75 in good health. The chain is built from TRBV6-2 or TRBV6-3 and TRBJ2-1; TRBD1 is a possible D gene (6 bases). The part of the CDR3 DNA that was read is TGTGCCAGCAGTTACGAGATAGGGGGCTCCTACAATGAG. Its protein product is CASSYEIGGSYNE. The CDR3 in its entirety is CASSYEIGGSYNEQFF.